Given below is one T cell receptor (beta chain) in context. Study processing details: For nucleated cells, counts were estimated from reference gene primer amplification. Sequenced by immunoSEQ multiplex PCR; TCRdb stores in-frame clones only, minus some. The V and J calls and clone size were taken over from that table, and D and trimming were inferred from the DNA. The sample includes about 170,000 clones, about nine tenths of them seen just once. These data are taken from a study of blood T cell repertoires in COVID-19. About the study: Sites in the United States, Italy and Spain provided acute and convalescent COVID-19 samples. From T cells, B-cell-depleted T cells, or PBMCs came the material, which was cDNA or gDNA.

J gave up 2 bases and V 3 bases, and 6 bases lay outside the gene matches. The CDR3 runs 16 residues. Germline lookup yields CDR1 SGDLS and CDR2 YYNGEE. While infection was still active, Seattle patients were enrolled and then followed longitudinally. Sequencing used peripheral blood. The chain uses TRBV9 and TRBJ2-7, with TRBD2 matching 12 bases. The origin of this receptor is a man aged 30 to 39 with COVID-19, enrolled during active disease. This CDR3 reads CASSATLAGGPYEQYF. DNA for the CDR3: TGTGCCAGCAGCGCCACTCTAGCGGGGGGGCCCTACGAGCAGTACTTC.